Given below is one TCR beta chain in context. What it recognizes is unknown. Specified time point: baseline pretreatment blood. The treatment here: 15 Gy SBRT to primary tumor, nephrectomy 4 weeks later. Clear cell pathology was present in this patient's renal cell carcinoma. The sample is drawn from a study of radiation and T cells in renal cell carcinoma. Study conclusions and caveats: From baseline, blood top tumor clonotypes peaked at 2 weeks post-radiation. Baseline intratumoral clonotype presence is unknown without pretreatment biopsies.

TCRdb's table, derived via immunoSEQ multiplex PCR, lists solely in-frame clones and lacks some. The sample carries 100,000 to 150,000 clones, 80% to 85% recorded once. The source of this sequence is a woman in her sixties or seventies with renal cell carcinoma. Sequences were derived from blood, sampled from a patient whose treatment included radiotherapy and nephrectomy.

CDR3 loop: CSVDRGTDTQYF. CDR3 in DNA: TGCAGCGTGGACAGGGGTACAGATACGCAGTATTTT. The chain has TRBV29-1 and TRBJ2-3, with 9 bases lining up with TRBD1. The V and J ends lost 6 bases and 3 bases, in that order; junction bases with no gene match: 1. The CDR3 consists of 12 residues. Germline V lookup: CDR1 SQVTM, CDR2 ANQGSEA.